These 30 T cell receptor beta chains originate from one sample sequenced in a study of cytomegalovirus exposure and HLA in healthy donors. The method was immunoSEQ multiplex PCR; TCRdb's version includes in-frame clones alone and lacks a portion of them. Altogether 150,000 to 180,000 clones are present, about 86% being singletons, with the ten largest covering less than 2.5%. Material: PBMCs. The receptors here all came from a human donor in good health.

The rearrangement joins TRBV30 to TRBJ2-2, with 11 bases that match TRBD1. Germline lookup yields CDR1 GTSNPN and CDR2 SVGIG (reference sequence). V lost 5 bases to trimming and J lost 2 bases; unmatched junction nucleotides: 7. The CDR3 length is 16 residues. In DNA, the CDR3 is TGTGCCTGGCGGATAGGACAGGGGGCTAACACCGGGGAGCTGTTTTTT. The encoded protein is CAWRIGQGANTGELFF. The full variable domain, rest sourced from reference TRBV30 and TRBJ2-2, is SQTIHQWPATLVQPVGSPLSLECTVEGTSNPNLYWYRQAAGRGLQLLFYSVGIGQISSEVPQNLSASRPQDRQFILSSKKLLLSDSGFYLCAWRIGQGANTGELFFGEGSRLTVL.

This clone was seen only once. The CDR3 bases are TGTGCCAGCAGCCAAGTTCAACCCACTAAGGCCGGGGAGCTGTTTTTT. Protein sequence: CASSQVQPTKAGELFF. This chain joins TRBV14 and TRBJ2-2; unclear D gene. The CDR3 totals 16 residues. Trimming shortened V by 1 base and J by 6 bases, and 15 bases separated the two germline ends. Germline V gives CDR1 SGHDN, CDR2 FVKESK.

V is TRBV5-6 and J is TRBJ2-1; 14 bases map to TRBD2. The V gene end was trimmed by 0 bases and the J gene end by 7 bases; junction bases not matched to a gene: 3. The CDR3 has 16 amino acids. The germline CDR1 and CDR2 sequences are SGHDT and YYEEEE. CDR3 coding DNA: TGTGCCAGCAGCTTGGTTAGGACTAGCGGGGGGAATGAGCAGTTCTTC. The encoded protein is CASSLVRTSGGNEQFF.

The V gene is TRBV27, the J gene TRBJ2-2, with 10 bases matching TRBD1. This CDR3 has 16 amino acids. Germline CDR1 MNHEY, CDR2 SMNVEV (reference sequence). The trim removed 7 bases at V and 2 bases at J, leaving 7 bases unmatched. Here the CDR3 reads CASTDGQGENTGELFF. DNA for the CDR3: TGTGCCAGCACCGACGGACAGGGGGAAAACACCGGGGAGCTGTTTTTT.

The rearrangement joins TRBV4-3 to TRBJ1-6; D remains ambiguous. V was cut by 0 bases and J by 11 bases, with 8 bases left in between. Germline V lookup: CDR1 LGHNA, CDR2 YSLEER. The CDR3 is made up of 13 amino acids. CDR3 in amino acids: CASSQDWAPPLHF. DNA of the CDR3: TGCGCCAGCAGCCAAGATTGGGCCCCACCCCTCCACTTT.

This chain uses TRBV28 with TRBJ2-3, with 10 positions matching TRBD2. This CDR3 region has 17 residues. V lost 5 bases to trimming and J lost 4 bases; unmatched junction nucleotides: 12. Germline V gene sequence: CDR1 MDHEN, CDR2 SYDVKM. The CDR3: CASSVTGLAGVADTQYF. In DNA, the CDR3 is TGTGCCAGCAGTGTCACTGGGCTAGCGGGAGTTGCAGATACGCAGTATTTT.

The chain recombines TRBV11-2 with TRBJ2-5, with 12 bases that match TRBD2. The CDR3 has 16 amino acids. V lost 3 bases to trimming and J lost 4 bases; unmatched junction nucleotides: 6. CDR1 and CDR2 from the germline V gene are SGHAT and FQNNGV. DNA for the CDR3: TGTGCCAGCAGCTTCGGCCTAGCGGGGGGGAGAGAGACCCAGTACTTC. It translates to CASSFGLAGGRETQYF.

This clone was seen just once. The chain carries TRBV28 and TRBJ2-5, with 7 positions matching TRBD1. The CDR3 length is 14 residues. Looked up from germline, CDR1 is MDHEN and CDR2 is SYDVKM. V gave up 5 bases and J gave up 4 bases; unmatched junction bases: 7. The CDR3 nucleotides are TGTGCCAGCAGTCACAGGGGCGAAGGAGAGACCCAGTACTTC. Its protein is CASSHRGEGETQYF.

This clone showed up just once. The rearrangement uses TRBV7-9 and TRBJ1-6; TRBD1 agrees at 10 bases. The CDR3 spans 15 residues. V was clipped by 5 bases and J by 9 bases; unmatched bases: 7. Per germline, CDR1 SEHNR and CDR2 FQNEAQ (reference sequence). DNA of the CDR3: TGTGCCAGCAGCCTCCGGACAGGGGGAGGTTCACCCCTCCACTTT. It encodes CASSLRTGGGSPLHF.

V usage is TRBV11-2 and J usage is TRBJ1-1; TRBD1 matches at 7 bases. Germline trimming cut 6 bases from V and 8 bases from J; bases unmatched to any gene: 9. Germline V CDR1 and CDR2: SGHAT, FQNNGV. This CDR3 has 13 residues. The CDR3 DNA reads TGTGCCAGCAGGGGACAGACCACAGCGGAAGCTTTCTTT. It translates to CASRGQTTAEAFF. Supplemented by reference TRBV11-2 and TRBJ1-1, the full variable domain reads EAGVAQSPRYKIIEKRQSVAFWCNPISGHATLYWYQQILGQGPKLLIQFQNNGVVDDSQLPKDRFSAERLKGVDSTLKIQPAKLEDSAVYLCASRGQTTAEAFFGQGTRLTVV.

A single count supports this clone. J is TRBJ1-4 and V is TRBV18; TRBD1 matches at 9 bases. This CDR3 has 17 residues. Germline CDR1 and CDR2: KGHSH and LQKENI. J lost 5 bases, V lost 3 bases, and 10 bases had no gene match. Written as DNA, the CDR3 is TGTGCCAGCTCACCCCAACCGGGAGGGACAGGGAATGAAAAACTGTTTTTT. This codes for CASSPQPGGTGNEKLFF.

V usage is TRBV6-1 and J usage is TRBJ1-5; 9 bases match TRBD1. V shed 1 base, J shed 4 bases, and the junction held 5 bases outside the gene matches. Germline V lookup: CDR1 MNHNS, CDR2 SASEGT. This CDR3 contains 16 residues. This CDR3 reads CASSEEIGTGNQPQHF. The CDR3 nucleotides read TGTGCCAGCAGTGAAGAAATTGGGACAGGGAATCAGCCCCAGCATTTT.

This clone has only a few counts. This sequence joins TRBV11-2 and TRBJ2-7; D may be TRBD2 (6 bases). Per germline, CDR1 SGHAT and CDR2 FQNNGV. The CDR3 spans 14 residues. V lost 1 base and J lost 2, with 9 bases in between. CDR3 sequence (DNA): TGTGCCAGCAGCTTAGCCGGGAGCGCCTACGAGCAGTACTTC. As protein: CASSLAGSAYEQYF.

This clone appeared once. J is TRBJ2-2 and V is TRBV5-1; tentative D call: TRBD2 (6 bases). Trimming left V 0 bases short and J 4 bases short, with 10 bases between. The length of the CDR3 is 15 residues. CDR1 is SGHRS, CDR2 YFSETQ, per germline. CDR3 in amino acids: CASSLAAEGTGELFF. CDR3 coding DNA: TGCGCCAGCAGCTTGGCCGCGGAGGGCACCGGGGAGCTGTTTTTT.

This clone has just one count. As DNA, the CDR3 is TGTGCCAGCAGCCAAGCCGGGGAGGCCGGGGAGCAGTACTTC. Translation: CASSQAGEAGEQYF. V is TRBV7-9 and J is TRBJ2-7; TRBD2 might be the D (6 bases). The V gene lost 5 bases and the J gene lost 7 bases, with 18 bases spanning the gap. CDR3 length equals 14 residues. Germline V gene data show CDR1 as SEHNR and CDR2 as FQNEAQ (reference sequence). The variable domain in full, with the rest retrieved from reference TRBV7-9 and TRBJ2-7, is DTGVSQNPRHKITKRGQNVTFRCDPISEHNRLYWYRQTLGQGPEFLTYFQNEAQLEKSRLLSDRFSAERPKGSFSTLEIQRTEQGDSAMYLCASSQAGEAGEQYFGPGTRLTVT.

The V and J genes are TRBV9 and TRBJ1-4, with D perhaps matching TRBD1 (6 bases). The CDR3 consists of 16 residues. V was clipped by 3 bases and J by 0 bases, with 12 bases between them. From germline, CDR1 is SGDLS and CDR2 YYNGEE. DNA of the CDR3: TGTGCCAGCAGCGCAGGGGACAACCCAACTAATGAAAAACTGTTTTTT. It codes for CASSAGDNPTNEKLFF.

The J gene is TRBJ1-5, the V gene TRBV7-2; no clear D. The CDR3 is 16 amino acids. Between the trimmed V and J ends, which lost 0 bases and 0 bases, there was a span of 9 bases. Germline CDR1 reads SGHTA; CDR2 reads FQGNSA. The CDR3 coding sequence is TGTGCCAGCAGCTTAGCAGGCGGTATTAGCAATCAGCCCCAGCATTTT. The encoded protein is CASSLAGGISNQPQHF. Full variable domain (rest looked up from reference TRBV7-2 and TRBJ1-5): GAGVSQSPSNKVTEKGKDVELRCDPISGHTALYWYRQSLGQGLEFLIYFQGNSAPDKSGLPSDRFSAERTGGSVSTLTIQRTQQEDSAVYLCASSLAGGISNQPQHFGDGTRLSIL.

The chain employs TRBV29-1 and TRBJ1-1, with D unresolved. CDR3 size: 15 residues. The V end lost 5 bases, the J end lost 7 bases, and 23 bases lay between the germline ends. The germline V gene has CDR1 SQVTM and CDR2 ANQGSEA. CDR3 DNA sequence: TGCAGCGTTAAATGGAGGATAGACAAGAGGGATGAAGCTTTCTTT. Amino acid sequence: CSVKWRIDKRDEAFF.

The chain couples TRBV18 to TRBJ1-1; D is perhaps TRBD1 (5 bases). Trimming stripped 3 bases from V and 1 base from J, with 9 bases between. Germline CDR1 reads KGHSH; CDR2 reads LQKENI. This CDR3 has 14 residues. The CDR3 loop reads CASSPTETNTEAFF. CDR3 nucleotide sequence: TGTGCCAGCTCACCGACAGAAACGAACACTGAAGCTTTCTTT.

DNA of the CDR3: TGTGCCAGTAGTAAGGTGGACAGGGCTGGCTACACCTTC. Translating it yields CASSKVDRAGYTF. The genes are TRBV19 and TRBJ1-2, with 8 bases fitting TRBD1. This CDR3 comprises 13 residues. Losses at the gene ends were 4 bases for V and 7 bases for J; bases not matched to a gene: 5. Germline V gene lookup returns CDR1 LNHDA and CDR2 SQIVND (reference sequence).

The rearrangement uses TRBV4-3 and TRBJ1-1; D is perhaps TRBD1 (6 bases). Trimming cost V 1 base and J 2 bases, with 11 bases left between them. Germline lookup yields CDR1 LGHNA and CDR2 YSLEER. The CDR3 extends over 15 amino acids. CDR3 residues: CASSQVTGINTEAFF. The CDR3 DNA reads TGCGCCAGCAGCCAAGTAACAGGGATTAACACTGAAGCTTTCTTT.

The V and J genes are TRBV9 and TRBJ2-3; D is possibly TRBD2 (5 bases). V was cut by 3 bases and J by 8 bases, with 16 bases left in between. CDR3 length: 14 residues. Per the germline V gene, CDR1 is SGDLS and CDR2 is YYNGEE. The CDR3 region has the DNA TGTGCCAGCAGCGGGGTACTAGAATCCCGTACGCAGTATTTT. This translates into CASSGVLESRTQYF.

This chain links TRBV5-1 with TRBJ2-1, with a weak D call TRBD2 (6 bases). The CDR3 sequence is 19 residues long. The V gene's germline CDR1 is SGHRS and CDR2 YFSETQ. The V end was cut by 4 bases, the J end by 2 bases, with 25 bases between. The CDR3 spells CASSTLLAETIVPYNEQFF. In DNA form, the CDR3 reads TGCGCCAGCAGCACATTACTAGCTGAGACGATCGTCCCCTACAATGAGCAGTTCTTC.

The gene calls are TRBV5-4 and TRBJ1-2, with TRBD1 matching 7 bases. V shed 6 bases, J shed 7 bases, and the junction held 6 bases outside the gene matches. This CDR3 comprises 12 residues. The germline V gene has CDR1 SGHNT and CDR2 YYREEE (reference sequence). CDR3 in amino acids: CASTKTGFGYTF. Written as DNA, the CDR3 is TGTGCCAGCACCAAGACAGGGTTTGGCTACACCTTC. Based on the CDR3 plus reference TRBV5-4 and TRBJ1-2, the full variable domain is ETGVTQSPTHLIKTRGQQVTLRCSSQSGHNTVSWYQQALGQGPQFIFQYYREEENGRGNFPPRFSGLQFPNYSSELNVNALELDDSALYLCASTKTGFGYTFGSGTRLTVV.

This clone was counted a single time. The CDR3 DNA is TGTGCCAGCAGCGTAGGAGACACGCCGAATGCCGAGGGGAACACTGAAGCTTTCTTT. Translating it yields CASSVGDTPNAEGNTEAFF. The chain has TRBV9 and TRBJ1-1; no clear D. Germline-derived CDR1 and CDR2 are SGDLS and YYNGEE. CDR3 length: 19 amino acids. Trimming shortened V by 0 bases and J by 1 base, and 22 bases separated the two germline ends.

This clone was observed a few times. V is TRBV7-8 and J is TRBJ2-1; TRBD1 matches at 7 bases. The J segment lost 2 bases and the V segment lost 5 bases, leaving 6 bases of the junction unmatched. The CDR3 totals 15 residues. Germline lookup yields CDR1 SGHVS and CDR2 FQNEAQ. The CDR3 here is CASSLRQGPYNEQFF. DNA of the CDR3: TGTGCCAGCAGCCTCCGACAGGGTCCCTACAATGAGCAGTTCTTC.

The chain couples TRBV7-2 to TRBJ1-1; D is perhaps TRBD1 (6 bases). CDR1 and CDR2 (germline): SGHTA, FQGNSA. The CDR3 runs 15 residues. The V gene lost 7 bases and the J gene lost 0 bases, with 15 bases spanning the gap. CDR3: CASNRHRALNTEAFF. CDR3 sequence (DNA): TGTGCCAGCAACCGACACAGGGCTTTGAACACTGAAGCTTTCTTT.

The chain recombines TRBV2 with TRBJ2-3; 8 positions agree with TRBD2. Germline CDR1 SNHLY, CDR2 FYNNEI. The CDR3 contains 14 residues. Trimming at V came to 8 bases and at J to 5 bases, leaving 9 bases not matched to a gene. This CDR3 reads CASSRAGEGDTQYF. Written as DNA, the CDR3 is TGTGCCAGCTCCCGAGCGGGAGAAGGAGATACGCAGTATTTT.

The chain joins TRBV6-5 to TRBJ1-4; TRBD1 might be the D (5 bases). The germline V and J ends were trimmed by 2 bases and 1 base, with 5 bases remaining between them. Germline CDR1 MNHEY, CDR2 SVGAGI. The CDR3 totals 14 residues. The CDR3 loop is CASSYTGTNEKLFF. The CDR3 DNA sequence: TGTGCCAGCAGTTACACAGGAACTAATGAAAAACTGTTTTTT.

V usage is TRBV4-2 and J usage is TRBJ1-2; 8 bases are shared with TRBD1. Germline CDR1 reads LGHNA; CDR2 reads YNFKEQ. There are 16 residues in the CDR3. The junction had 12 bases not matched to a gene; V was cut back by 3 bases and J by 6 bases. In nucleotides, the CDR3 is TGTGCCAGCAGCCAGGTTAACCAGGGGGCAGATAATGGCTACACCTTC. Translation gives CASSQVNQGADNGYTF.